What follows are 18 T cell receptor beta chains derived from one specimen sequenced in a study of neoadjuvant nivolumab and ipilimumab in lung cancer. Measured with immunoSEQ multiplex PCR; TCRdb has only the in-frame clones, and not every one. The table has some 31,000 clones, roughly nine tenths seen once; the top ten hold 2.1%. Source: peripheral blood, taken after neoadjuvant nivolumab, alone or with ipilimumab, at or shortly before surgery. The receptors were gathered from an adult with non-small cell lung cancer.

This chain joins TRBV5-1 and TRBJ1-2; 9 bases are a match to TRBD1. The germline V gene has CDR1 SGHRS and CDR2 YFSETQ. V was clipped by 0 bases and J by 7 bases; unmatched bases: 7. This CDR3 spans 15 amino acids. CDR3 coding DNA: TGCGCCAGCAGCTTGGGGGGACAGGGCCTTATTGGCTACACCTTC. Its translation is CASSLGGQGLIGYTF. The complete variable domain, with remaining parts taken from reference TRBV5-1 and TRBJ1-2, reads KAGVTQTPRYLIKTRGQQVTLSCSPISGHRSVSWYQQTPGQGLQFLFEYFSETQRNKGNFPGRFSGRQFSNSRSEMNVSTLELGDSALYLCASSLGGQGLIGYTFGSGTRLTVV.

The rearrangement joins TRBV7-8 to TRBJ1-5; 9 bases fit TRBD1. CDR1 and CDR2 (germline): SGHVS, FQNEAQ. CDR3 size: 18 residues. With V trimmed by 0 bases and J by 5 bases, 11 bases remained unmatched. The CDR3 DNA follows: TGTGCCAGCAGCTTAGCGTGGGGGGGACAGGGAGGGGATCAGCCCCAGCATTTT. It encodes CASSLAWGGQGGDQPQHF.

This chain uses TRBV5-1 with TRBJ2-7, with D possibly being TRBD2 (5 bases). The CDR3 consists of 19 residues. In germline, CDR1 is SGHRS, CDR2 YFSETQ. Trimming stripped 2 bases from V and 1 base from J, with 25 bases between. CDR3 in DNA: TGCGCCAGCAGCTTATACCGGGCAGCCCTAGACTATCCTTCCTACGAGCAGTACTTC. This gives the protein CASSLYRAALDYPSYEQYF.

The count of this clone is one. V and J are TRBV5-1 and TRBJ1-3; D is ambiguous. Germline-derived CDR1 and CDR2 are SGHRS and YFSETQ. Trimming removed 0 bases from V and 0 bases from J, with 13 bases in between. The length of the CDR3 is 17 residues. The CDR3 DNA is TGCGCCAGCAGCTTGGTTCGCGACGGTAACTCTGGAAACACCATATATTTT. Translation gives CASSLVRDGNSGNTIYF.

V and J are TRBV18 and TRBJ2-1, with 9 nucleotides matching TRBD2. The CDR3 length is 16 residues. V was pared by 0 bases and J by 10 bases, with 10 bases of the junction left unmatched. Per germline, CDR1 KGHSH and CDR2 LQKENI. The CDR3 sequence is CASSPPLIAGDGEQFF. CDR3 DNA: TGTGCCAGCTCACCACCGCTAATAGCGGGAGATGGAGAGCAGTTCTTC.

The CDR3 spells CASSYTGIHEQYF. The CDR3 region has the DNA TGTGCCAGCAGTTACACGGGGATCCACGAGCAGTACTTC. The rearrangement joins TRBV6-5 to TRBJ2-7; D is possibly TRBD2 (5 bases). Germline V CDR1 and CDR2: MNHEY, SVGAGI. CDR3 length equals 13 residues. Trimming stripped 2 bases from V and 5 bases from J, with 10 bases between.

The chain joins TRBV5-4 to TRBJ1-2, with TRBD1 as a possible D gene (6 bases). The V and J ends lost 2 bases and 14 bases respectively, with 22 bases between them. The CDR3 is 14 amino acids. Germline CDR1 is SGHNT and CDR2 is YYREEE (reference sequence). The CDR3 reads CASSLQGPGTAGTF. The CDR3 DNA reads TGTGCCAGCAGCTTACAGGGCCCTGGAACGGCAGGAACCTTC.

The chain carries TRBV11-2 and TRBJ2-5; D not certain. The CDR3 spans 11 residues. Germline-derived CDR1 and CDR2 are SGHAT and FQNNGV. The V gene lost 0 bases and the J gene lost 14 bases, with 10 bases spanning the gap. The CDR3 sequence is CASSLDNTVYF. The CDR3 nucleotides are TGTGCCAGCAGCTTAGATAACACCGTTTACTTC. The complete variable domain, with remaining parts taken from reference TRBV11-2 and TRBJ2-5, reads EAGVAQSPRYKIIEKRQSVAFWCNPISGHATLYWYQQILGQGPKLLIQFQNNGVVDDSQLPKDRFSAERLKGVDSTLKIQPAKLEDSAVYLCASSLDNTVYFGPGTRLLVL.

The V gene is TRBV5-6, the J gene TRBJ1-2, with TRBD1 identical over 7 bases. Germline V gene sequence: CDR1 SGHDT, CDR2 YYEEEE. The J segment lost 2 bases and the V segment lost 1 base, leaving 5 bases of the junction unmatched. This CDR3 comprises 15 residues. The CDR3 DNA follows: TGTGCCAGCAGCTTGACAGGGGCGGGGAACTATGGCTACACCTTC. Amino acids: CASSLTGAGNYGYTF.

CDR3 DNA: TGTGCCAGCAGCTTGGAACCTCTTAGCAATCAGCCCCAGCATTTT. Protein sequence: CASSLEPLSNQPQHF. V and J are TRBV5-5 and TRBJ1-5; D unclear. V was shortened by 0 bases and J by 0 bases, with 7 bases between the two germline ends. CDR1 is SGHKS and CDR2 is YYEKEE in the germline V gene (reference sequence). The CDR3 has 15 residues.

V usage is TRBV28 and J usage is TRBJ1-2; 7 bases align to TRBD1. Per the germline V gene, CDR1 is MDHEN and CDR2 is SYDVKM. This CDR3 contains 15 residues. V dropped 8 bases and J dropped 5; count of bases not matched to a gene: 14. The CDR3 nucleotides are TGTGCCAGCTACGGGTTCGAAGGGGGCGCTTATGGCTACACCTTC. It codes for CASYGFEGGAYGYTF.

This clone was found once. The V gene is TRBV18, the J gene TRBJ1-1; a possible D gene is TRBD1 (6 bases). V lost 3 bases to trimming and J lost 1 base, with 12 bases between them. The CDR3 is 15 residues long. Germline V gene sequence: CDR1 KGHSH, CDR2 LQKENI. This CDR3 is CASSPGQPENTEAFF. Here the CDR3 DNA reads TGTGCCAGCTCACCCGGACAGCCCGAGAACACTGAAGCTTTCTTT.

The DNA of the CDR3 is TGTGCCAGCAGTAACCTCGGGCTCGCGCGCGCCTACAATGAGCAGTTCTTC. Translated: CASSNLGLARAYNEQFF. This chain links TRBV2 with TRBJ2-1, with D unresolved. CDR1 is SNHLY and CDR2 is FYNNEI in the germline V gene. The CDR3 length is 17 residues. V lost 5 bases and J 2 bases, leaving 19 bases between the germline ends.

The rearrangement joins TRBV7-9 to TRBJ1-4; 7 nucleotides align to TRBD1. CDR3 length equals 17 residues. The V gene's germline CDR1 is SEHNR and CDR2 FQNEAQ (reference sequence). The trim removed 4 bases at V and 10 bases at J, leaving 18 bases unmatched. CDR3 bases: TGTGCCAGCAGCTCAGAGGGGGCCGGGGGCCTAGAGGTAAAACTGTTTTTT. It encodes CASSSEGAGGLEVKLFF.

V is TRBV6-1 and J is TRBJ2-7; D is unclear. V lost 5 bases to trimming and J lost 2 bases, with 4 bases between them. The CDR3 consists of 11 residues. The germline CDR1 and CDR2 sequences are MNHNS and SASEGT. The DNA for the CDR3 is TGTGCCAGCAGTCTTCCCTACGAGCAGTACTTC. It translates to CASSLPYEQYF.

V is TRBV29-1 and J is TRBJ2-7; 7 bases map to TRBD1. This CDR3 region has 12 residues. Germline CDR1 SQVTM, CDR2 ANQGSEA. J lost 4 bases, V lost 5 bases, and 5 bases had no gene match. The CDR3 loop reads CSVSVQGYEQYF. The DNA of the CDR3 is TGCAGCGTTTCGGTACAGGGGTACGAGCAGTACTTC.

The CDR3 nucleotides read TGTGCTAGTGGTTTGCCCCATCCGGGACTAGCGGATAAAAGCTCCTACGAGCAGTACTTC. Protein product: CASGLPHPGLADKSSYEQYF. The rearrangement links TRBV12-5 to TRBJ2-7, with 11 bases identical to TRBD2. The trim removed 2 bases at V and 0 bases at J, leaving 15 bases unmatched. Germline V gives CDR1 LGHNT, CDR2 FRNRAP. The length of the CDR3 is 20 residues.

V gene TRBV18 combines with J gene TRBJ2-2; TRBD1 might be the D (5 bases). This CDR3 has 16 residues. The germline V gene encodes CDR1 KGHSH and CDR2 LQKENI. V was cut by 0 bases and J by 4 bases, with 12 bases left in between. This CDR3 is CASSPPLVTVTGELFF. CDR3 in DNA: TGTGCCAGCTCACCACCGTTGGTGACAGTCACCGGGGAGCTGTTTTTT.